The T cell receptor beta chain under discussion was sequenced for a study of CD8 T cells in ankylosing spondylitis. The study's findings and limits: Matched synovial fluid from ankylosing spondylitis patients was reported to be enriched for disease-linked clones.

TCRdb re-called the 5' RACE reads with MiXCR, one entry per CDR3 protein. The repertoire holds fewer than 180,000 distinct CDR3 sequences, with approximately 44% as singletons. Comment on this clonotype: The antigen remains unidentified.

V lost 5 bases and J lost 12, with 19 bases in between. The CDR3 sequence is 13 residues long. Germline CDR1 and CDR2: GTSNPN and SVGIG (reference sequence). Material: synovial fluid, either unsorted or a sorted T cell fraction (not recorded which). The receptor was derived from a male donor with ankylosing spondylitis. This rearrangement joins TRBV30 to TRBJ1-4; D is unclear. The CDR3 region is CAWSPQAVIELFF. The CDR3 DNA reads TGTGCCTGGTCCCCCCAGGCCGTGATAGAACTGTTTTTT.